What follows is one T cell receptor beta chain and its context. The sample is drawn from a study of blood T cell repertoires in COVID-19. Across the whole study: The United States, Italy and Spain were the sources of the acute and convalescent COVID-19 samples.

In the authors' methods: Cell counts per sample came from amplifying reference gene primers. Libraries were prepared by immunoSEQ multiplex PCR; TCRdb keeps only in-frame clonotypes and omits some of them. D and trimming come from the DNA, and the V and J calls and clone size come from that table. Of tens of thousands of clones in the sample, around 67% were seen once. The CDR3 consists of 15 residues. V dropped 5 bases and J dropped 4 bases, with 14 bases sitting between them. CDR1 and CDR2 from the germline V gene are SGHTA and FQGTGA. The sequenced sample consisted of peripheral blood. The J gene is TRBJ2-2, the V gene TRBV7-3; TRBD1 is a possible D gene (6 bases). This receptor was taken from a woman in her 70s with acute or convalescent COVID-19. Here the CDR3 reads CASSPMGAGTGELFF. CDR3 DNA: TGTGCCAGCAGCCCGATGGGGGCGGGCACCGGGGAGCTGTTTTTT.